The entry that follows covers one T cell receptor beta chain sequence. This specimen belongs to a study of blood T cell repertoires in COVID-19. CDR3 size: 17 residues. Trimming pared 4 bases from V and 5 bases from J, leaving 18 bases between. Germline CDR1 MDHEN, CDR2 SYDVKM. Method: immunoSEQ multiplex PCR; TCRdb's copy keeps in-frame clones and lacks some. The sample contains about 260,000 clones, around 90% of which appear only once. The TCR sequence derives from a woman between 70 and 85 years old with COVID-19, enrolled during active disease. Material: peripheral blood. This rearrangement joins TRBV28 to TRBJ1-6; D possibly corresponds to TRBD1 (5 bases). CDR3 protein: CASSWTWGRADNSPLHF. For the CDR3, the DNA is TGTGCCAGCAGTTGGACATGGGGCAGGGCCGATAATTCACCCCTCCACTTT.